This is a list of T cell receptor beta chains from one sample in a study of cytomegalovirus exposure and HLA in healthy donors. Clones were sequenced by immunoSEQ multiplex PCR, and TCRdb holds only the in-frame ones, with some missing. Of tens of thousands of clones in the sample, 85% to 95% are singletons; the top ten hold roughly 6.6%. The sequencing sample was made of PBMCs. These receptors came from a woman aged 18-29 years in good health and CMV-seropositive. CDR3s include the opening cysteine and the closing phenylalanine or tryptophan. Each record gives: clone size, D gene, J gene, V gene, CDR3 protein, CDR3 DNA. D genes are given only for firm matches. For some rows the clone size is stated as once, few or many, or as a class when expanded; others skip it.

>NA|TRBD1|TRBJ2-7|TRBV2
CAGNRGIGDEQYF
TGTGCCGGAAACAGGGGAATAGGCGACGAGCAGTACTTC
>NA|NA|TRBJ2-7|TRBV28
CASSPLQGSLPYEQYF
TGTGCCAGTAGTCCACTACAGGGATCCCTCCCCTACGAGCAGTACTTC
>NA|NA|TRBJ2-3|TRBV5-1
CASSLGHPSFSDTQYF
TGCGCCAGCAGCTTGGGACATCCTAGCTTCTCAGATACGCAGTATTTT
>NA|TRBD2|TRBJ2-7|TRBV6-1
CASSDTPGLGYEQYF
TGTGCCAGCAGTGATACCCCGGGACTAGGATACGAGCAGTACTTC
>NA|TRBD2|TRBJ2-1|TRBV4-1
CASSQGSTSGNEQFF
TGCGCCAGCAGCCAAGGGTCCACTAGCGGGAATGAGCAGTTCTTC
>NA|NA|TRBJ2-2|TRBV7-7
CASSSDSNGELFF
TGTGCCAGCAGCTCAGACTCCAACGGGGAGCTGTTTTTT
>NA|NA|TRBJ1-5|TRBV28
CASSRQLGNQPQHF
TGTGCCAGCAGTCGACAGTTAGGAAATCAGCCCCAGCATTTT
>NA|TRBD1|TRBJ1-1|TRBV19
CASAGQDQMNTEAFF
TGTGCCAGTGCCGGACAGGACCAAATGAACACTGAAGCTTTCTTT
>NA|NA|TRBJ2-7|TRBV19
CASRTAQGSYEQYF
TGTGCCAGTAGGACAGCTCAGGGCTCCTACGAGCAGTACTTC
>NA|TRBD2|TRBJ2-2|TRBV5-4
CASSLGRTSGGMNTGELFF
TGTGCCAGCAGCTTGGGGAGGACTAGCGGGGGGATGAACACCGGGGAGCTGTTTTTT
>NA|NA|TRBJ2-1|TRBV27
CASIRTNNNNEQFF
TGTGCCAGCATTAGGACAAACAACAACAATGAGCAGTTCTTC
>NA|NA|TRBJ2-1|TRBV4-3
CASSLLIAEVGNEQFF
TGCGCCAGCAGCCTCCTAATAGCGGAAGTCGGCAATGAGCAGTTCTTC
>NA|TRBD1|TRBJ2-2|TRBV4-2
CASSQGIKGQVNTGELFF
TGTGCCAGCAGCCAAGGCATCAAGGGACAGGTGAACACCGGGGAGCTGTTTTTT
>NA|TRBD2|TRBJ2-3|TRBV7-9
CATSFASGTGTDTQYF
TGTGCCACCTCCTTCGCTAGCGGGACTGGCACAGATACGCAGTATTTT
>few|NA|TRBJ2-5|TRBV5-6
CASAHPAGGGRGTQYF
TGTGCCAGCGCCCATCCGGCCGGAGGGGGGAGGGGGACCCAGTACTTC
>NA|NA|TRBJ1-1|TRBV7-2
CASSLLPLLSEAFF
TGTGCCAGCAGCCTCTTACCACTTCTGTCTGAAGCTTTCTTT
>NA|TRBD2|TRBJ2-1|TRBV10-2
CASSPSGAEYSYNEQFF
TGCGCCAGCAGCCCTAGCGGGGCCGAGTACTCCTACAATGAGCAGTTCTTC
>NA|NA|TRBJ2-7|TRBV5-1
CASRLTDSAHEQYF
TGCGCCAGCAGACTTACAGATTCCGCCCACGAGCAGTACTTC
>NA|NA|TRBJ2-7|TRBV20-1
CSAPANHEQYF
TGCAGTGCTCCCGCGAACCACGAGCAGTACTTC